The 5 T cell receptor beta chains reported below all come from one sample, sequenced in a study of blood T cell repertoires in COVID-19. Measured with immunoSEQ multiplex PCR; TCRdb has only the in-frame clones, and not every one. In the table there are 240,000 or so clones, 82% of which are singletons. Sample: peripheral blood. The source is a woman of 80 years or more with acute or convalescent COVID-19.

This chain connects TRBV18 to TRBJ1-2; D might be TRBD1 (5 bases). Trimming left V 3 bases short and J 2 bases short, with 7 bases between. The CDR3 is 13 amino acids. Germline V gene sequence: CDR1 KGHSH, CDR2 LQKENI. The CDR3 DNA reads as TGTGCCAGCTCACCGGGGGGGAACTATGGCTACACCTTC. Its protein product is CASSPGGNYGYTF.

This rearrangement joins TRBV5-1 to TRBJ2-2, with TRBD2 matching 14 bases. Germline values: CDR1 SGHRS, CDR2 YFSETQ. J lost 8 bases, V lost 4 bases, and 7 bases had no gene match. The CDR3 loop spans 16 amino acids. CDR3 in amino acids: CASSVTSGGASGELFF. CDR3 bases: TGCGCCAGCAGCGTGACTAGCGGGGGGGCGTCTGGGGAGCTGTTTTTT.

This chain links TRBV5-1 with TRBJ2-7; 11 positions agree with TRBD1. Per the germline V gene, CDR1 is SGHRS and CDR2 is YFSETQ. V dropped 0 bases and J dropped 5; count of bases not matched to a gene: 4. This CDR3 has 15 residues. CDR3 amino acids: CASSLGTGGPHEQYF. In nucleotides, the CDR3 is TGCGCCAGCAGCTTGGGGACAGGGGGCCCGCACGAGCAGTACTTC.

The chain has TRBV4-2 and TRBJ1-1, with D uncertain. Germline V gene sequence: CDR1 LGHNA, CDR2 YNFKEQ. The CDR3 totals 12 residues. The V end was cut by 0 bases, the J end by 6 bases, with 5 bases between. Here the CDR3 reads CASSQDGPEAFF. The CDR3 region has the DNA TGTGCCAGCAGCCAAGATGGGCCTGAAGCTTTCTTT.

This chain connects TRBV7-2 to TRBJ1-1; 8 nucleotides line up with TRBD1. V shed 7 bases, J shed 10 bases, and the junction held 20 bases outside the gene matches. CDR3 length: 16 amino acids. Per germline, CDR1 SGHTA and CDR2 FQGNSA. The CDR3 DNA sequence: TGTGCCAGCAAACTTGAGGCGGGGACAGGCGGCAGGGGAGCTTTCTTT. It specifies CASKLEAGTGGRGAFF.